The 21 T cell receptor beta chains below all came from one sample that was sequenced in a study of blood T cell repertoires in COVID-19. Repertoires were generated with immunoSEQ multiplex PCR, while TCRdb's copy carries only in-frame clones and drops some. The table has hundreds of thousands of clones, around 92% seen once. Sample: peripheral blood. These receptor sequences come from a man between 35 and 55 years old with acute or convalescent COVID-19.

V gene TRBV7-2 combines with J gene TRBJ1-1; 10 positions agree with TRBD1. The CDR3 is made up of 16 amino acids. With V trimmed by 5 bases and J by 0 bases, 6 bases remained unmatched. The germline gives CDR1 SGHTA, CDR2 FQGNSA. The CDR3: CASSPGQGVMNTEAFF. The CDR3 nucleotides are TGTGCCAGCAGCCCTGGACAGGGGGTTATGAACACTGAAGCTTTCTTT.

A single count supports this clone. In DNA, the CDR3 is TGTGCCAGCAGCTTCACCCCCGGGCCCCTCCACTTT. It encodes CASSFTPGPLHF. The chain carries TRBV7-9 and TRBJ1-6; D ambiguous. CDR1 SEHNR and CDR2 FQNEAQ come from the germline V gene (reference sequence). The CDR3 has 12 amino acids. V was cut by 3 bases and J by 13 bases, with 10 bases left in between.

The V call is TRBV7-8, the J call TRBJ1-2, with D uncertain. The CDR3 spans 16 residues. Germline lookup yields CDR1 SGHVS and CDR2 FQNEAQ. V shed 3 bases and J shed 8 bases, with 22 bases lying between them. This CDR3 is CASSFPKRETIRGYTF. CDR3 coding DNA: TGTGCCAGCAGCTTTCCAAAGAGGGAGACCATCCGGGGCTACACCTTC.

The genes are TRBV4-1 and TRBJ1-5, with 10 bases matching TRBD1. Germline assignment: CDR1 MGHRA and CDR2 YSYEKL. The V and J ends lost 3 bases and 3 bases, in that order; junction bases with no gene match: 5. This CDR3 contains 16 residues. The CDR3 region is CASSQPGQGINQPQHF. For the CDR3, the DNA is TGCGCCAGCAGCCAGCCGGGACAGGGGATCAATCAGCCCCAGCATTTT.

V is TRBV5-4 and J is TRBJ2-1; D gene unclear. Germline V gene sequence: CDR1 SGHNT, CDR2 YYREEE (reference sequence). V gave up 0 bases and J gave up 8 bases, with 9 bases separating them. This CDR3 is 13 amino acids long. The CDR3 DNA reads TGTGCCAGCAGCTTGGGCCAGTTCGATGAGCAGTTCTTC. It encodes CASSLGQFDEQFF.

This chain joins TRBV29-1 and TRBJ1-1, with a tentative D call TRBD1 (5 bases). The CDR3 extends over 13 amino acids. V gave up 4 bases and J gave up 5 bases, with 14 bases separating them. CDR1 is SQVTM, CDR2 ANQGSEA, per germline. The CDR3 nucleotides read TGCAGCGTTGGAGGACACCGGCGGACTGAAGCTTTCTTT. Amino acids: CSVGGHRRTEAFF.

The chain combines TRBV30 with TRBJ1-1; D perhaps matches TRBD1 (5 bases). V dropped 3 bases and J dropped 11 bases, with 19 bases sitting between them. Germline values: CDR1 GTSNPN, CDR2 SVGIG (reference sequence). This CDR3 is 13 amino acids long. The CDR3: CAWRKEHRSGAFF. CDR3 nucleotide sequence: TGTGCCTGGAGGAAAGAACACAGGTCCGGGGCTTTCTTT.

The chain employs TRBV28 and TRBJ1-2, with 7 bases lining up with TRBD1. Germline lookup yields CDR1 MDHEN and CDR2 SYDVKM. The V segment lost 10 bases and the J segment 6 bases; nucleotides outside the gene matches: 11. The CDR3 runs 13 residues. This CDR3 reads CATRLGGVHGYTF. The CDR3 DNA is TGTGCCACCCGGCTAGGGGGCGTCCATGGCTACACCTTC.

The chain carries TRBV21-1 and TRBJ2-7; the table's D call of TRBD2 was not tested on the DNA. TRBV21-1 has pseudogene status. The CDR3 runs 16 residues. CDR3 protein: CASSTRYAGGGGEQYF. Written as DNA, the CDR3 is TGTGCCAGCAGCACAAGATATGCGGGAGGGGGCGGCGAGCAGTACTTC.

J is TRBJ2-7 and V is TRBV2; weak D call: TRBD1 (6 bases). Trimming stripped 6 bases from V and 3 bases from J, with 15 bases between. This CDR3 spans 14 amino acids. Germline-derived CDR1 and CDR2 are SNHLY and FYNNEI. CDR3 protein: CASRLGDTSYEQYF. In nucleotides, the CDR3 is TGTGCCAGCAGGCTAGGGGACACTAGCTACGAGCAGTACTTC.

CDR3 amino acids: CASQGSYNSPLHF. The CDR3 region has the DNA TGTGCCAGCCAGGGCTCCTATAATTCACCCCTCCACTTT. The chain joins TRBV19 to TRBJ1-6, with TRBD1 as a possible D gene (5 bases). Trimming pared 9 bases from V and 0 bases from J, leaving 6 bases between. Germline CDR1 LNHDA, CDR2 SQIVND (reference sequence). This CDR3 region has 13 residues. Supplemented by reference TRBV19 and TRBJ1-6, the full variable domain reads DGGITQSPKYLFRKEGQNVTLSCEQNLNHDAMYWYRQDPGQGLRLIYYSQIVNDFQKGDIAEGYSVSREKKESFPLTVTSAQKNPTAFYLCASQGSYNSPLHFGNGTRLTVT.

V is TRBV19 and J is TRBJ2-3; TRBD1 is a possible D gene (6 bases). The CDR3 runs to 15 residues. Trimming shortened V by 3 bases and J by 5 bases, and 15 bases separated the two germline ends. CDR1 LNHDA and CDR2 SQIVND come from the germline V gene (reference sequence). CDR3 sequence: CASSISRDTLDTQYF. DNA for the CDR3: TGTGCCAGTAGTATTTCCCGGGACACCTTAGATACGCAGTATTTT.

The V and J genes are TRBV30 and TRBJ1-4, with D unclear. Trimming stripped 3 bases from V and 0 bases from J, with 14 bases between. CDR1 and CDR2 from the germline V gene are GTSNPN and SVGIG (reference sequence). This CDR3 has 16 amino acids. This chain's CDR3 is CAWRDKTAATNEKLFF. The CDR3 bases are TGTGCCTGGAGAGACAAGACGGCCGCAACTAATGAAAAACTGTTTTTT.

V gene TRBV9 combines with J gene TRBJ1-6; D call uncertain. The CDR3 has 17 residues. Germline V gene data show CDR1 as SGDLS and CDR2 as YYNGEE. Trimming removed 0 bases from V and 1 base from J, with 11 bases in between. The DNA of the CDR3 is TGTGCCAGCAGCGTAGACTCTCGGGTGTCCTATAATTCACCCCTCCACTTT. This translates into CASSVDSRVSYNSPLHF.

This clone is a singleton in its sample. V is TRBV11-2 and J is TRBJ2-1; D unclear. Trimming pared 6 bases from V and 8 bases from J, leaving 5 bases between. CDR3 length equals 10 residues. The V gene's germline CDR1 is SGHAT and CDR2 FQNNGV. The CDR3 DNA reads TGTGCCAGCAGAGCGTATGAGCAGTTCTTC. It specifies CASRAYEQFF.

The chain combines TRBV2 with TRBJ2-1; tentatively, D is TRBD2 (6 bases). The CDR3 totals 13 residues. Trimming pared 6 bases from V and 8 bases from J, leaving 14 bases between. Germline loops: CDR1 SNHLY, CDR2 FYNNEI. The CDR3 here is CASRDQGLDEQFF. The CDR3 DNA sequence: TGTGCCAGCAGGGACCAGGGACTCGATGAGCAGTTCTTC.

The rearrangement links TRBV4-2 to TRBJ1-2, with unresolved D. The CDR3 length is 17 residues. CDR1 and CDR2 from the germline V gene are LGHNA and YNFKEQ. Trimming took 0 bases from V and 0 from J, leaving 14 bases between them. DNA for the CDR3: TGTGCCAGCAGCCAAGATCGCGTGGGGAGGTCTAACTATGGCTACACCTTC. Translated, it gives CASSQDRVGRSNYGYTF.

This sequence joins TRBV28 and TRBJ2-1, with D maybe TRBD2 (5 bases). This CDR3 spans 13 amino acids. V lost 9 bases and J lost 2, with 11 bases in between. From germline, CDR1 is MDHEN and CDR2 SYDVKM. The CDR3 loop reads CASVKRTYNEQFF. In DNA, the CDR3 is TGTGCCAGTGTGAAGCGGACCTACAATGAGCAGTTCTTC.

The CDR3 DNA reads TGTGCCAGCAGCTTGGGTGCAGGGGGCATTAACTATGGCTACACCTTC. This encodes CASSLGAGGINYGYTF. The V call is TRBV5-5, the J call TRBJ1-2; 8 bases align to TRBD1. The CDR3 runs to 16 residues. Germline V gives CDR1 SGHKS, CDR2 YYEKEE (reference sequence). V dropped 0 bases and J dropped 1; count of bases not matched to a gene: 5. Filled out from reference TRBV5-5 and TRBJ1-2, the complete variable domain reads DAGVTQSPTHLIKTRGQQVTLRCSPISGHKSVSWYQQVLGQGPQFIFQYYEKEERGRGNFPDRFSARQFPNYSSELNVNALLLGDSALYLCASSLGAGGINYGYTFGSGTRLTVV.

The chain has TRBV12-3 or TRBV12-4 and TRBJ2-7, with D possibly TRBD1 on 5 matching bases. The CDR3 consists of 13 residues. V shed 5 bases and J shed 3 bases, with 11 bases lying between them. The CDR3 region is CASSARVGYEQYF. CDR3 coding DNA: TGTGCCAGCAGTGCCAGGGTCGGCTACGAGCAGTACTTC.

The chain combines TRBV28 with TRBJ1-5; D is possibly TRBD1 (5 bases). Germline CDR1 MDHEN, CDR2 SYDVKM. This CDR3 contains 16 residues. Trimming took off 3 bases at V and 1 base at J, with 13 bases between the two ends. The CDR3 sequence is CASSFPQGGSNQPQHF. In DNA, the CDR3 is TGTGCCAGCAGTTTTCCCCAGGGTGGAAGCAATCAGCCCCAGCATTTT.